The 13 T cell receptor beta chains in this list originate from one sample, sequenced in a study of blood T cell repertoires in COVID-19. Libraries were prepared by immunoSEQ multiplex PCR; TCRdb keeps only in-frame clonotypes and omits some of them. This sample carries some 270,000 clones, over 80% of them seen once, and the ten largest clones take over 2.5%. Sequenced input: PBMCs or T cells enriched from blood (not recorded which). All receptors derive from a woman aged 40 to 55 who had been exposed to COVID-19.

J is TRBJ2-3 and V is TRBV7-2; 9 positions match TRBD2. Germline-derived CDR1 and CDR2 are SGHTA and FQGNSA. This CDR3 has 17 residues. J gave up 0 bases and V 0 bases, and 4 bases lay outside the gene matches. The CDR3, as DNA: TGTGCCAGCAGCTTAGCTAGCGGGGGTATTAGCACAGATACGCAGTATTTT. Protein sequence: CASSLASGGISTDTQYF. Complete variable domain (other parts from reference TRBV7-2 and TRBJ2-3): GAGVSQSPSNKVTEKGKDVELRCDPISGHTALYWYRQSLGQGLEFLIYFQGNSAPDKSGLPSDRFSAERTGGSVSTLTIQRTQQEDSAVYLCASSLASGGISTDTQYFGPGTRLTVL.

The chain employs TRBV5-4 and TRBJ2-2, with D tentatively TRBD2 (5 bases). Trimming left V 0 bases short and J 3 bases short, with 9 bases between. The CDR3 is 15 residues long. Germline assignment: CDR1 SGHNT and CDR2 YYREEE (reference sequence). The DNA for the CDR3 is TGTGCCAGCAGCTTGGTCTCCGGGGACACCGGGGAGCTGTTTTTT. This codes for CASSLVSGDTGELFF.

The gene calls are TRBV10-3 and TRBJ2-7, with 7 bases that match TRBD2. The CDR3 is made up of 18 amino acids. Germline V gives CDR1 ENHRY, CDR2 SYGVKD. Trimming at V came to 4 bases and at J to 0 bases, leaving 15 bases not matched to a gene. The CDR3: CAISGGSGTSRRSYEQYV. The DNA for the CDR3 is TGTGCCATCAGTGGTGGCAGCGGGACTTCTCGCCGCTCCTACGAGCAGTACGTC.

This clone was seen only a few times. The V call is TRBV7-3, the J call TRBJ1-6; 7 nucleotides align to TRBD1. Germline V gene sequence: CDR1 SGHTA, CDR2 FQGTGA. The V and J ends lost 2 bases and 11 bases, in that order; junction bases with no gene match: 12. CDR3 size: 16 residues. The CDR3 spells CASSLSPTGWGAPLHF. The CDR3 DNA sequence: TGTGCCAGCAGCTTATCCCCGACAGGGTGGGGAGCACCCCTCCACTTT. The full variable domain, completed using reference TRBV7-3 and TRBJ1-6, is GAGVSQTPSNKVTEKGKYVELRCDPISGHTALYWYRQSLGQGPEFLIYFQGTGAADDSGLPNDRFFAVRPEGSVSTLKIQRTERGDSAVYLCASSLSPTGWGAPLHFGNGTRLTVT.

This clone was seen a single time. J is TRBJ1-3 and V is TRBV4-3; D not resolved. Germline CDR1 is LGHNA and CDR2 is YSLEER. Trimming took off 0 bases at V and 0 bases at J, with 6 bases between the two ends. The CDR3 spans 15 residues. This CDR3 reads CASSQELDSGNTIYF. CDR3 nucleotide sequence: TGCGCCAGCAGCCAAGAACTTGACTCTGGAAACACCATATATTTT.

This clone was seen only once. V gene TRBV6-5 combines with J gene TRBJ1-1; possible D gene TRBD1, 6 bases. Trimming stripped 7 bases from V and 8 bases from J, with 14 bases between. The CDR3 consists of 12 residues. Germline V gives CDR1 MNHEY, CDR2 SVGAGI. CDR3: CASTPLQGEAFF. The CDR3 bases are TGTGCCAGCACTCCCCTTCAGGGGGAAGCTTTCTTT.

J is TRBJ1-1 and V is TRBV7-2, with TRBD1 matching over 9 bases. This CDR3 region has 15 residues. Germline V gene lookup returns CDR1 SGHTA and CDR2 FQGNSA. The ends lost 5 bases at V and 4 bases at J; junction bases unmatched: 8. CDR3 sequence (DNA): TGTGCCAGCAGCCTAAGGACAGGGGCGGGCACTGAAGCTTTCTTT. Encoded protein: CASSLRTGAGTEAFF.

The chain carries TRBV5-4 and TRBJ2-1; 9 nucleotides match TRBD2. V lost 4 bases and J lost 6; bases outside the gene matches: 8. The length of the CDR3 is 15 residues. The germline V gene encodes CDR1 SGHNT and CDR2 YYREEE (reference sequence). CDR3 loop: CASSPPGTSPNEQFF. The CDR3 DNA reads TGTGCCAGCAGCCCACCCGGGACTAGCCCCAATGAGCAGTTCTTC.

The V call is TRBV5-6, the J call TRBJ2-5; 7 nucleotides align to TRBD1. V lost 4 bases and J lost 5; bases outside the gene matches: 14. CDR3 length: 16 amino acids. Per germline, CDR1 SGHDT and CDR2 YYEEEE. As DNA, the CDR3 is TGTGCCAGCAGCCCCACCTGGACAGGCTCCCGGGAGACCCAGTACTTC. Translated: CASSPTWTGSRETQYF.

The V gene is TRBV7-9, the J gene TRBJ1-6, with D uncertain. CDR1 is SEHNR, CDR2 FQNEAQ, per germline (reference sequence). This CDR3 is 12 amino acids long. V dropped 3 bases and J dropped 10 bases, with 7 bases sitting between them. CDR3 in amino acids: CASSLSISPLHF. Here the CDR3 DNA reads TGTGCCAGCAGCTTGTCTATATCACCCCTCCACTTT.

For the CDR3, the DNA is TGTGCCAGCAGCTTGGGACGGGGGATGGATTCACCCCTCCACTTT. It codes for CASSLGRGMDSPLHF. The chain employs TRBV5-6 and TRBJ1-6; perhaps TRBD1 as D (5 bases). The CDR3 sequence is 15 residues long. V lost 0 bases and J lost 8, with 12 bases in between. The V gene's germline CDR1 is SGHDT and CDR2 YYEEEE. The complete variable domain, with remaining parts taken from reference TRBV5-6 and TRBJ1-6, reads DAGVTQSPTHLIKTRGQQVTLRCSPKSGHDTVSWYQQALGQGPQFIFQYYEEEERQRGNFPDRFSGHQFPNYSSELNVNALLLGDSALYLCASSLGRGMDSPLHFGNGTRLTVT.

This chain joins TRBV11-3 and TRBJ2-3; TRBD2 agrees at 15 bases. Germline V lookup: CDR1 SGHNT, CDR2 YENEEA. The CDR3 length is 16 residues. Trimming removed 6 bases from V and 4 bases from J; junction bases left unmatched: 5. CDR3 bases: TGTGCCAGCAGACCAGGACTAGCGGGAGGGGCAGATACGCAGTATTTT. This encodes CASRPGLAGGADTQYF.

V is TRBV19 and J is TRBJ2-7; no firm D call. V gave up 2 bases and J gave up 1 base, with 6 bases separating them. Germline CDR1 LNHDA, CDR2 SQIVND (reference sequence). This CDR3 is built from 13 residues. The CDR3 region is CASSIYTSYEQYF. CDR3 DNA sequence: TGTGCCAGTAGTATATACACATCCTACGAGCAGTACTTC.